Shown below are 31 T cell receptor beta chains from a single sample sequenced in a study of T cells after yellow fever vaccination. Each CDR3 protein gets one entry after TCRdb re-called the 5' RACE reads with MiXCR. Among about 580,000 distinct CDR3 sequences, around a sixth were seen once, and the ten largest hold around a sixth. Sequenced here: PBMCs, sampled 4 to 6 days after the first yellow fever vaccination. Every receptor here comes from a man aged 18 to 29 who received the YFV17D yellow fever vaccine.

The rearrangement links TRBV5-5 to TRBJ2-7; no definite D call. The CDR3 is 14 residues long. Germline V lookup: CDR1 SGHKS, CDR2 YYEKEE (reference sequence). V was clipped by 1 base and J by 0 bases, with 8 bases between them. CDR3 amino acids: CASSLLVASYEQYV. Written as DNA, the CDR3 is TGTGCCAGCAGCTTGCTGGTTGCCTCCTACGAGCAGTACGTC.

In this sample, this clonotype turned up once. The chain combines TRBV19 with TRBJ2-1; 8 positions agree with TRBD1. The V and J ends lost 2 bases and 7 bases, in that order; junction bases with no gene match: 7. The germline CDR1 and CDR2 sequences are LNHDA and SQIVND (reference sequence). The CDR3 totals 15 residues. CDR3 protein: CASSILGQGGNEQFF. CDR3 sequence (DNA): TGTGCCAGTAGTATATTAGGACAGGGTGGAAATGAGCAGTTCTTC.

The J gene is TRBJ1-5, the V gene TRBV6-1; possibly TRBD1 for D (5 bases). This CDR3 has 14 amino acids. Germline values: CDR1 MNHNS, CDR2 SASEGT. V was clipped by 0 bases and J by 9 bases, with 12 bases between them. CDR3 region: CASSEALWDSPQHF. The DNA for the CDR3 is TGTGCCAGCAGTGAAGCGCTCTGGGACTCGCCCCAGCATTTT.

This chain uses TRBV7-3 with TRBJ2-3, with D perhaps TRBD1 (6 bases). The CDR3 extends over 16 amino acids. Germline V gives CDR1 SGHTA, CDR2 FQGTGA. Trimming removed 3 bases from V and 2 bases from J, with 15 bases in between. The CDR3 loop reads CASSLNGQGLTDTQYF. The DNA of the CDR3 is TGTGCCAGCAGCTTGAATGGCCAGGGGCTCACAGATACGCAGTATTTT.

As DNA, the CDR3 is TGCGCCAGCAGCCCGACAGGGACTATTAACTATGGCTACACCTTC. Protein sequence: CASSPTGTINYGYTF. The chain is built from TRBV4-3 and TRBJ1-2, with TRBD1 matching over 7 bases. The CDR3 is made up of 15 amino acids. Germline V gene lookup returns CDR1 LGHNA and CDR2 YSLEER. The V segment lost 4 bases and the J segment 1 base; nucleotides outside the gene matches: 6.

The chain joins TRBV20-1 to TRBJ1-3, with TRBD1 identical over 8 bases. CDR3 size: 12 residues. V gave up 5 bases and J gave up 4 bases; unmatched junction bases: 1. Germline V lookup: CDR1 DFQATT, CDR2 SNEGSKA (reference sequence). The CDR3 DNA reads as TGCAGTGCTTGGACAGGGGGAAACACCATATATTTT. Protein product: CSAWTGGNTIYF.

This clonotype was detected a few times. V is TRBV4-1 and J is TRBJ2-7; 8 positions agree with TRBD1. The CDR3 has 18 amino acids. Germline V gene lookup returns CDR1 MGHRA and CDR2 YSYEKL. After removal of 4 bases from V and 5 bases from J, the junction contained 19 bases not matched to a gene. CDR3: CASSPIIPPQGARDEQYF. For the CDR3, the DNA is TGCGCCAGCAGCCCTATAATACCACCCCAGGGGGCGCGGGACGAGCAGTACTTC.

This clonotype was picked up a small number of times. The chain uses TRBV29-1 and TRBJ2-3; TRBD2 aligns across 7 bases. The junction had 13 bases not matched to a gene; V was cut back by 7 bases and J by 6 bases. The length of the CDR3 is 14 residues. Germline CDR1 and CDR2: SQVTM and ANQGSEA. Here the CDR3 reads CSAARGQGGDTQYF. The CDR3 region has the DNA TGCAGCGCCGCGCGGGGCCAGGGAGGGGATACGCAGTATTTT.

This clonotype was recorded a few times. The V gene is TRBV5-1, the J gene TRBJ1-6; D is uncertain. This CDR3 comprises 15 residues. V was pared by 2 bases and J by 8 bases, with 14 bases between. CDR1 and CDR2 (germline): SGHRS, YFSETQ. CDR3 bases: TGCGCCAGCAGCTTCGGTAGACGAGGAGATTCACCCCTCCACTTT. Encoded protein: CASSFGRRGDSPLHF.

The chain uses TRBV6-4 and TRBJ2-3, with TRBD1 matching 10 bases. Germline V gene data show CDR1 as MRHNA and CDR2 as SNTAGT. The CDR3 runs to 15 residues. V lost 3 bases, J lost 2 bases, and 2 bases stayed unmatched. The CDR3 protein is CASSEGTGDTDTQYF. The CDR3 DNA reads TGTGCCAGCAGTGAAGGGACAGGGGACACAGATACGCAGTATTTT.

CDR3 in amino acids: CASSFLGDANTGELFF. As DNA, the CDR3 is TGCGCCAGCAGCTTCCTAGGGGACGCGAACACCGGGGAGCTGTTTTTT. The chain recombines TRBV5-1 with TRBJ2-2; perhaps D is TRBD1 or TRBD2 (5 bases each). The V gene's germline CDR1 is SGHRS and CDR2 YFSETQ. CDR3 length equals 16 residues. Trimming took 2 bases from V and 0 from J, leaving 11 bases between them. The whole variable domain, filled in from reference TRBV5-1 and TRBJ2-2, reads KAGVTQTPRYLIKTRGQQVTLSCSPISGHRSVSWYQQTPGQGLQFLFEYFSETQRNKGNFPGRFSGRQFSNSRSEMNVSTLELGDSALYLCASSFLGDANTGELFFGEGSRLTVL.

In this sample, this clonotype turned up a few times. The CDR3: CSVANAGKRETQYF. CDR3 sequence (DNA): TGCAGCGTTGCAAACGCCGGGAAAAGGGAGACCCAGTACTTC. The chain recombines TRBV29-1 with TRBJ2-5, with D maybe TRBD2 (5 bases). The germline gives CDR1 SQVTM, CDR2 ANQGSEA. The germline V and J ends were trimmed by 4 bases and 5 bases, with 17 bases remaining between them. The CDR3 is 14 amino acids. The full variable domain, its missing parts supplied by reference TRBV29-1 and TRBJ2-5, is SAVISQKPSRDICQRGTSLTIQCQVDSQVTMMFWYRQQPGQSLTLIATANQGSEATYESGFVIDKFPISRPNLTFSTLTVSNMSPEDSSIYLCSVANAGKRETQYFGPGTRLLVL.

The table lists this clonotype with a few counts. The genes are TRBV5-4 and TRBJ2-1; the D gene is possibly TRBD1 (5 bases). From germline, CDR1 is SGHNT and CDR2 YYREEE (reference sequence). The CDR3 is made up of 15 amino acids. V shed 4 bases and J shed 5 bases, with 16 bases lying between them. CDR3 nucleotide sequence: TGTGCCAGCAGCCGCCCGCAGGGATCCCACAATGAGCAGTTCTTC. This encodes CASSRPQGSHNEQFF.

The chain has TRBV6-6 and TRBJ1-4, with D tentatively TRBD1 (6 bases). CDR1 and CDR2 from the germline V gene are MNHNY and SVGAGI (reference sequence). Deletions cut 7 bases from V and 3 bases from J, with 9 bases between. This CDR3 is 13 amino acids long. The CDR3 protein is CASTGAANEKLFF. Here the CDR3 DNA reads TGTGCCAGCACAGGGGCGGCTAATGAAAAACTGTTTTTT.

There are a few counts of this clonotype. This chain links TRBV4-3 with TRBJ1-2; D gene unclear. Trimming removed 0 bases at V and 8 bases at J, with 13 bases between. The CDR3 totals 14 residues. In germline, CDR1 is LGHNA, CDR2 YSLEER. The CDR3 nucleotides are TGCGCCAGCAGCCAAGATAGGAGGGCGCGGGGCTACACCTTC. As protein: CASSQDRRARGYTF.

In DNA, the CDR3 is TGCGCCAGCAGCCAAGATGGGGGACAGGCCAGCTCTGGAAACACCATATATTTT. It codes for CASSQDGGQASSGNTIYF. The chain is built from TRBV4-3 and TRBJ1-3, with 8 bases that match TRBD1. Looked up from germline, CDR1 is LGHNA and CDR2 is YSLEER. This CDR3 contains 18 residues. V gave up 0 bases and J gave up 0 bases; unmatched junction bases: 7.

This clonotype has a count of ten or more. The V call is TRBV5-1, the J call TRBJ2-1; no firm D call. Germline CDR1 SGHRS, CDR2 YFSETQ. V lost 3 bases, J lost 4 bases, and 5 bases lay in between. The CDR3 is made up of 12 amino acids. The CDR3 bases are TGCGCCAGCAGCTCCTTATACAATGAGCAGTTCTTC. Protein: CASSSLYNEQFF.

This clonotype was detected a few times. The rearrangement joins TRBV15 to TRBJ2-1; 8 bases agree with TRBD2. Germline CDR1 LNHNV, CDR2 YYDKDF (reference sequence). CDR3 size: 16 residues. The trim removed 4 bases at V and 0 bases at J, leaving 5 bases unmatched. CDR3 in amino acids: CATSISGTSSYNEQFF. The CDR3 nucleotides read TGTGCCACCAGCATTAGCGGGACGAGCTCCTACAATGAGCAGTTCTTC. Variable domain in full (rest from reference TRBV15 and TRBJ2-1): DAMVIQNPRYQVTQFGKPVTLSCSQTLNHNVMYWYQQKSSQAPKLLFHYYDKDFNNEADTPDNFQSRRPNTSFCFLDIRSPGLGDTAMYLCATSISGTSSYNEQFFGPGTRLTVL.

This clonotype was observed at least ten times. This rearrangement joins TRBV12-3 or TRBV12-4 to TRBJ1-1; 7 nucleotides agree with TRBD1. With 3 bases clipped from V and 0 bases from J, the junction kept 1 base outside the gene matches. The length of the CDR3 is 14 residues. CDR3 DNA: TGTGCCAGCAGTTTCCAGGGGGTGAACACTGAAGCTTTCTTT. Protein product: CASSFQGVNTEAFF.

The chain recombines TRBV11-2 with TRBJ2-6; D uncertain. The length of the CDR3 is 18 residues. Germline V gene lookup returns CDR1 SGHAT and CDR2 FQNNGV. Trimming stripped 0 bases from V and 1 base from J, with 13 bases between. CDR3: CASSLEVYAGSGANVLTF. The DNA for the CDR3 is TGTGCCAGCAGCTTAGAGGTCTATGCCGGTTCTGGGGCCAACGTCCTGACTTTC.

This clonotype came up a few times. The chain recombines TRBV3-1 with TRBJ2-1; tentatively, D is TRBD2 (6 bases). The CDR3 runs 13 residues. V was clipped by 6 bases and J by 12 bases, with 18 bases between them. Germline V gene data show CDR1 as LGHDT and CDR2 as YNNKEL (reference sequence). The CDR3 bases are TGTGCCAGCAGTCCGGGGGACCTTAGGGGGCAGTTCTTC. It codes for CASSPGDLRGQFF.

This clonotype has at least ten counts. The chain uses TRBV19 and TRBJ2-3; D could derive from TRBD1 or TRBD2 (6 bases each). Trimming took 5 bases from V and 1 from J, leaving 13 bases between them. This CDR3 has 15 amino acids. CDR1 is LNHDA and CDR2 is SQIVND in the germline V gene (reference sequence). CDR3 protein: CASSPRRGGTDTQYF. In DNA, the CDR3 is TGTGCCAGTAGTCCTCGGAGGGGGGGCACAGATACGCAGTATTTT. Full variable domain (missing parts from reference TRBV19 and TRBJ2-3): DGGITQSPKYLFRKEGQNVTLSCEQNLNHDAMYWYRQDPGQGLRLIYYSQIVNDFQKGDIAEGYSVSREKKESFPLTVTSAQKNPTAFYLCASSPRRGGTDTQYFGPGTRLTVL.

This clonotype appeared a few times. The CDR3 DNA follows: TGCAGTGCTCACGAGCCGGGAGGGAAAGAGACCCAGTACTTC. Its translation: CSAHEPGGKETQYF. The chain links TRBV20-1 to TRBJ2-5, with TRBD2 matching 8 bases. Per germline, CDR1 DFQATT and CDR2 SNEGSKA (reference sequence). This CDR3 region has 14 residues. V trimming: 5 bases; J trimming: 3 bases; junction bases outside the gene matches: 8.

V gene TRBV11-2 combines with J gene TRBJ2-5; 7 bases are shared with TRBD2. Looked up from germline, CDR1 is SGHAT and CDR2 is FQNNGV. The V and J ends lost 5 bases and 9 bases, in that order; junction bases with no gene match: 6. The CDR3 has 12 amino acids. CDR3 protein: CASSPGGWAQYF. CDR3 DNA sequence: TGTGCCAGCAGCCCGGGGGGTTGGGCCCAGTACTTC.

The V and J genes are TRBV7-2 and TRBJ2-4, with D possibly being TRBD1 (7 bases). The V end lost 1 base, the J end lost 8 bases, and 12 bases lay between the germline ends. CDR3 size: 14 residues. The germline gives CDR1 SGHTA, CDR2 FQGNSA. The CDR3 DNA sequence: TGTGCCAGCAGCTTAGTAACAGGGGACTACATTCAGTACTTC. Its protein product is CASSLVTGDYIQYF.

This clonotype has more than one count but fewer than ten. The gene calls are TRBV29-1 and TRBJ2-5; 10 positions match TRBD1. The CDR3 has 13 residues. The V segment lost 8 bases and the J segment 5 bases; nucleotides outside the gene matches: 8. Germline CDR1 SQVTM, CDR2 ANQGSEA. The CDR3 DNA sequence: TGCAGCACCCGACAGGGGGCAGGGGAGACCCAGTACTTC. Translation: CSTRQGAGETQYF.

This clonotype has a handful of counts. V usage is TRBV7-9 and J usage is TRBJ1-1; D is possibly TRBD1 (5 bases). The germline V gene has CDR1 SEHNR and CDR2 FQNEAQ (reference sequence). The CDR3 contains 15 residues. V lost 0 bases to trimming and J lost 0 bases, with 8 bases between them. Here the CDR3 DNA reads TGTGCCAGCAGCTTAGCTCCAGGGCTGAACACTGAAGCTTTCTTT. Encoded protein: CASSLAPGLNTEAFF.

The V call is TRBV20-1, the J call TRBJ1-2, with 9 bases fitting TRBD1. With 6 bases clipped from V and 8 bases from J, the junction kept 10 bases outside the gene matches. This CDR3 spans 13 amino acids. Germline V gene lookup returns CDR1 DFQATT and CDR2 SNEGSKA (reference sequence). CDR3 loop: CSASAGTGYGYTF. In DNA, the CDR3 is TGCAGTGCGTCAGCGGGGACAGGGTACGGCTACACCTTC.

This clonotype was seen more than once but under ten times. The chain employs TRBV27 and TRBJ2-1; D gene uncertain. The V and J ends lost 0 bases and 4 bases respectively, with 16 bases between them. Germline CDR1 and CDR2: MNHEY and SMNVEV (reference sequence). The CDR3 runs 17 residues. The CDR3 here is CASSLSSRVPVYNEQFF. The CDR3 DNA reads TGTGCCAGCAGTTTATCGAGTCGGGTGCCGGTATACAATGAGCAGTTCTTC.

V and J are TRBV5-6 and TRBJ2-7, with 9 bases identical to TRBD1. The CDR3 consists of 15 residues. Germline assignment: CDR1 SGHDT and CDR2 YYEEEE. Trimming removed 0 bases from V and 2 bases from J; junction bases left unmatched: 3. CDR3 residues: CASSLGRTGAYEQYF. DNA of the CDR3: TGTGCCAGCAGCTTGGGTAGGACAGGGGCCTACGAGCAGTACTTC. Using reference TRBV5-6 and TRBJ2-7 for the parts outside the CDR3, the full variable domain is DAGVTQSPTHLIKTRGQQVTLRCSPKSGHDTVSWYQQALGQGPQFIFQYYEEEERQRGNFPDRFSGHQFPNYSSELNVNALLLGDSALYLCASSLGRTGAYEQYFGPGTRLTVT.

The chain carries TRBV28 and TRBJ1-5; D might be TRBD1 (5 bases). CDR3 length: 15 amino acids. CDR1 and CDR2 from the germline V gene are MDHEN and SYDVKM. The V end lost 7 bases, the J end lost 4 bases, and 17 bases lay between the germline ends. The CDR3 nucleotides read TGTGCCAGCATCCCGACGGGACGGCCTAATCAGCCCCAGCATTTT. It translates to CASIPTGRPNQPQHF.